Each of the 25 T cell receptor beta chains below was sequenced from the same sample in a study of response to subunit inactivated influenza vaccine (dated by TCRdb to the late 2010s). The library was obtained by RT-PCR. The sequencer listed for this sample is Illumina HiSeq 2500. The public reads were quality trimmed at Q25 with fastp and then assembled into clones with MiXCR by TCRdb, keeping productive beta chains. Rows with a matching CDR3 protein are joined into one entry that keeps the most common DNA and genes. This sample is represented by 860,000 or so distinct CDR3 sequences; roughly 20% of them were singletons. The ten largest clones take up roughly 10% of the sample. Sample: PBMCs from blood, taken about 5 days after vaccination. The source of these receptors is a man aged 50 to 60 who received an inactivated influenza vaccine. Donor details come from another sample of the same person, matched by shared clones.

This clonotype was detected only a few times. This chain connects TRBV24-1 to TRBJ2-5; D is unresolved. This CDR3 is built from 13 residues. V gave up 4 bases and J gave up 3 bases, with 8 bases separating them. In germline, CDR1 is KGHDR, CDR2 SFDVKD. CDR3: CATSDRRKETQYF. CDR3 bases: TGTGCCACCAGTGACCGCAGGAAAGAGACCCAGTACTTC.

The sample holds many counts of this clonotype. This chain connects TRBV20-1 to TRBJ1-4; 11 bases fit TRBD1. Trimming at V came to 4 bases and at J to 8 bases, leaving 3 bases not matched to a gene. This CDR3 has 13 amino acids. Germline CDR1 is DFQATT and CDR2 is SNEGSKA (reference sequence). CDR3 DNA: TGCAGTGCTACCGGGACAGGGGGAGAAAAACTGTTTTTT. It specifies CSATGTGGEKLFF.

In its sample, this clonotype was seen a few times. V gene TRBV4-3 combines with J gene TRBJ2-1; D is unclear. Trimming removed 0 bases at V and 9 bases at J, with 30 bases between. CDR1 is LGHNA and CDR2 is YSLEER in the germline V gene. CDR3 length equals 20 residues. The CDR3 DNA follows: TGCGCCAGCAGCCAAGATGCGGAGCCCTATAGTAGACTCCCCTTTACTGAGCAGTTCTTC. It translates to CASSQDAEPYSRLPFTEQFF.

The genes are TRBV11-2 and TRBJ2-1; 10 positions agree with TRBD2. CDR3 size: 14 residues. The V segment lost 7 bases and the J segment 9 bases; nucleotides outside the gene matches: 9. CDR1 SGHAT and CDR2 FQNNGV come from the germline V gene. The CDR3 loop reads CASIIGLADGEQFF. The CDR3 DNA reads TGTGCCAGCATCATAGGACTAGCGGACGGTGAGCAGTTCTTC.

The count of this clonotype is one. The chain links TRBV20-1 to TRBJ2-3, with D perhaps matching TRBD2 (5 bases). The germline V gene encodes CDR1 DFQATT and CDR2 SNEGSKA (reference sequence). This CDR3 has 15 amino acids. Deletions cut 0 bases from V and 1 base from J, with 11 bases between. CDR3 residues: CSARDPVRGTDTQYF. DNA for the CDR3: TGCAGTGCTAGAGACCCAGTGAGGGGCACAGATACGCAGTATTTT.

This clonotype was observed a few times. The chain recombines TRBV4-3 with TRBJ1-1; D gene uncertain. Germline CDR1 is LGHNA and CDR2 is YSLEER. The CDR3 has 15 residues. V lost 0 bases to trimming and J lost 1 base, with 9 bases between them. The CDR3 region is CASSQDRSWNTEAFF. The CDR3 bases are TGCGCCAGCAGCCAAGATAGGAGTTGGAACACTGAAGCTTTCTTT.

This clonotype appeared a few times. V and J are TRBV20-1 and TRBJ2-2, with D perhaps matching TRBD2 (6 bases). Looked up from germline, CDR1 is DFQATT and CDR2 is SNEGSKA (reference sequence). The CDR3 totals 14 residues. Trimming pared 4 bases from V and 1 base from J, leaving 10 bases between. CDR3 residues: CSAIRGRNTGELFF. The CDR3 DNA reads TGCAGTGCTATCCGGGGGAGGAACACCGGGGAGCTGTTTTTT.

This clonotype was counted many times. The chain joins TRBV5-6 to TRBJ1-4; D is unresolved. Trimming took off 1 base at V and 7 bases at J, with 5 bases between the two ends. Germline CDR1 and CDR2: SGHDT and YYEEEE. The CDR3 length is 12 residues. The chain's CDR3 is CASSLSSEKLFF. CDR3 DNA: TGTGCCAGCAGCTTGTCTTCTGAAAAACTGTTTTTT.

This clonotype occurred a few times. The genes are TRBV5-1 and TRBJ1-2; a possible D gene is TRBD1 (5 bases). CDR1 and CDR2 from the germline V gene are SGHRS and YFSETQ. This CDR3 spans 14 amino acids. Trimming cost V 5 bases and J 2 bases, with 13 bases left between them. CDR3 sequence reads: CASRQAAANYGYTF. The CDR3 nucleotides read TGCGCCAGCAGACAGGCGGCGGCGAACTATGGCTACACCTTC. Supplemented by reference TRBV5-1 and TRBJ1-2, the full variable domain reads KAGVTQTPRYLIKTRGQQVTLSCSPISGHRSVSWYQQTPGQGLQFLFEYFSETQRNKGNFPGRFSGRQFSNSRSEMNVSTLELGDSALYLCASRQAAANYGYTFGSGTRLTVV.

This clonotype was picked up a small number of times. This rearrangement joins TRBV7-9 to TRBJ2-7; 7 nucleotides agree with TRBD1. The CDR3 is 14 amino acids. Germline V CDR1 and CDR2: SEHNR, FQNEAQ (reference sequence). Trimming removed 9 bases from V and 2 bases from J; junction bases left unmatched: 10. CDR3 in amino acids: CARPARDSAYEQYF. The CDR3, as DNA: TGTGCCAGGCCTGCCCGGGACAGCGCCTACGAGCAGTACTTC.

The genes are TRBV7-6 and TRBJ2-3, with TRBD2 identical over 15 bases. This CDR3 has 18 residues. Germline V gene data show CDR1 as SGHVS and CDR2 as FNYEAQ. V shed 2 bases, J shed 2 bases, and the junction held 5 bases outside the gene matches. The CDR3 DNA is TGTGCCAGCAGCTTACCGGGACTAGCGGGAGGACTCACAGATACGCAGTATTTT. Protein product: CASSLPGLAGGLTDTQYF.

There are a few counts of this clonotype. Here the CDR3 reads CATSRVGTGDGYTF. CDR3 bases: TGTGCCACCAGCAGAGTCGGGACAGGGGATGGCTACACCTTC. The chain combines TRBV15 with TRBJ1-2, with TRBD1 matching 10 bases. CDR3 size: 14 residues. V lost 1 base, J lost 6 bases, and 2 bases stayed unmatched. Germline CDR1 and CDR2: LNHNV and YYDKDF (reference sequence).

The gene calls are TRBV5-1 and TRBJ2-1; a possible D gene is TRBD1 (5 bases). Trimming stripped 2 bases from V and 0 bases from J, with 15 bases between. The CDR3 sequence is 17 residues long. CDR1 and CDR2 (germline): SGHRS, YFSETQ. Written as DNA, the CDR3 is TGCGCCAGCAGCTTCCCTCTGACAGAGCTCTCCTACAATGAGCAGTTCTTC. Protein sequence: CASSFPLTELSYNEQFF.

V gene TRBV19 combines with J gene TRBJ2-6, with 9 bases lining up with TRBD1. Trimming at V came to 6 bases and at J to 0 bases, leaving 3 bases not matched to a gene. Germline lookup yields CDR1 LNHDA and CDR2 SQIVND (reference sequence). The length of the CDR3 is 16 residues. CDR3 coding DNA: TGTGCCAGTAGAATGACAGGGGGCTCTGGGGCCAACGTCCTGACTTTC. The encoded protein is CASRMTGGSGANVLTF.

The J gene is TRBJ2-2, the V gene TRBV7-6, with D hard to call. The CDR3 contains 13 residues. Trimming took 6 bases from V and 7 from J, leaving 12 bases between them. The germline gives CDR1 SGHVS, CDR2 FNYEAQ. CDR3 protein: CASSPTWNGELFF. The CDR3 nucleotides are TGTGCCAGCAGTCCAACCTGGAACGGGGAGCTGTTTTTT.

This clonotype was seen a handful of times. The chain uses TRBV7-9 and TRBJ1-1; D possibly corresponds to TRBD1 (5 bases). V dropped 4 bases and J dropped 0 bases, with 12 bases sitting between them. The CDR3 is made up of 15 amino acids. Germline V gene lookup returns CDR1 SEHNR and CDR2 FQNEAQ (reference sequence). CDR3: CASSSAGTVNTEAFF. For the CDR3, the DNA is TGTGCCAGCAGCTCTGCCGGGACGGTGAACACTGAAGCTTTCTTT.

The J gene is TRBJ1-4, the V gene TRBV5-1; D call uncertain. Germline lookup yields CDR1 SGHRS and CDR2 YFSETQ. Trimming took 0 bases from V and 7 from J, leaving 7 bases between them. The CDR3 loop spans 13 amino acids. CDR3: CASSLATGEKLFF. CDR3 coding DNA: TGCGCCAGCAGCTTGGCTACTGGTGAAAAACTGTTTTTT.

The rearrangement joins TRBV4-3 to TRBJ2-1, with TRBD1 matching over 8 bases. After removal of 0 bases from V and 6 bases from J, the junction contained 4 bases not matched to a gene. Germline values: CDR1 LGHNA, CDR2 YSLEER. CDR3 length: 15 residues. Here the CDR3 DNA reads TGCGCCAGCAGCCAAGATCGGACAGGGTTCAATGAGCAGTTCTTC. This gives the protein CASSQDRTGFNEQFF.

This chain uses TRBV4-3 with TRBJ2-3; D remains ambiguous. Trimming cost V 4 bases and J 0 bases, with 11 bases left between them. This CDR3 has 15 residues. The germline gives CDR1 LGHNA, CDR2 YSLEER. Written as DNA, the CDR3 is TGCGCCAGCAGCCGATCGGCTGGGAGCACAGATACGCAGTATTTT. Translating it yields CASSRSAGSTDTQYF.

This clonotype was counted a few times. CDR3 DNA: TGTGCCAGCAGCCAAGATAGACTAGCTGCCAACTCCTACAATGAGCAGTTCTTC. It specifies CASSQDRLAANSYNEQFF. The chain links TRBV4-2 to TRBJ2-1, with 7 bases identical to TRBD2. Per the germline V gene, CDR1 is LGHNA and CDR2 is YNFKEQ. Trimming cost V 0 bases and J 0 bases; bases outside gene matches: 8. This CDR3 region has 18 residues.

With respect to this clonotype: A much bigger clone sits one base away, suggesting this may be a read error. The V gene is TRBV10-3, the J gene TRBJ2-5, with unresolved D. Germline CDR1 reads ENHRY; CDR2 reads SYGVKD. The V gene lost 6 bases and the J gene lost 2 bases, with 4 bases spanning the gap. The CDR3 covers 11 residues. The CDR3 coding sequence is TGTGCCATCAGGGAACAAGAGACCCAGTACTTC. As protein: CAIREQETQYF.

The rearrangement uses TRBV9 and TRBJ1-1; 7 positions match TRBD1. There are 15 residues in the CDR3. Looked up from germline, CDR1 is SGDLS and CDR2 is YYNGEE. V lost 0 bases and J lost 4; bases outside the gene matches: 6. For the CDR3, the DNA is TGTGCCAGCAGCGTAGTAGGGGGGACAGCCACTGAAGCTTTCTTT. Translating it yields CASSVVGGTATEAFF.

The chain employs TRBV12-3 or TRBV12-4 and TRBJ1-1; D is uncertain. The CDR3 is made up of 14 amino acids. V was shortened by 5 bases and J by 6 bases, with 16 bases between the two germline ends. This chain's CDR3 is CASSPTPTRAEAFF. The CDR3 DNA follows: TGTGCCAGCAGTCCGACCCCCACTCGCGCTGAAGCTTTCTTT.

This clonotype was counted a few times. The V and J genes are TRBV6-5 and TRBJ2-1, with a possible D match to TRBD1 (6 bases). CDR1 and CDR2 from the germline V gene are MNHEY and SVGAGI. With 0 bases removed from V and 5 bases from J, the gap between germline ends came to 14 bases. The CDR3 is made up of 16 amino acids. This chain's CDR3 is CASSYSRDKEDNEQFF. CDR3 coding DNA: TGTGCCAGCAGTTACTCGAGGGACAAGGAAGACAATGAGCAGTTCTTC.

This chain uses TRBV7-2 with TRBJ2-5; a possible D gene is TRBD2 (6 bases). Trimming took off 3 bases at V and 5 bases at J, with 19 bases between the two ends. CDR1 is SGHTA and CDR2 is FQGNSA in the germline V gene. The length of the CDR3 is 16 residues. The CDR3 DNA reads TGTGCCAGCAGCTTTTCGTCTCAGGGCGCGGGGGAGACCCAGTACTTC. Translated: CASSFSSQGAGETQYF.